Reported below is one T cell receptor beta chain. Its antigen remains undetermined. Base qualities are missing; no much larger clone stands one base away. Another Seattle source contributed samples from volunteer blood donors who had recovered from COVID-19. The collaborating institutions used their own protocols to collect whole blood in K2EDTA tubes. For TCRbeta analysis, collaborator samples were shipped as frozen whole blood, as isolated PBMCs, or as DNA extracted from either sample type. This sample stems from a study of blood T cell repertoires in COVID-19 (dated by TCRdb to 2018 to 2020). Some background on the complete study: Collaborator samples came from the United States, Italy and Spain and covered acute and convalescent phases of COVID-19. The material from the prospective study consisted of cDNA or gDNA derived from T cells, B-cell-depleted T cells, or PBMCs. The samples were drawn from two sources: the first 160 participants of the ongoing ImmuneRACE study, and some 1,300 subjects contributed by 6 global collaborators. The sample metadata nearly always contained a de-identified subject ID, COVID-19 status, age in years and sex. Where available, HLA class I and class II types were taken from metadata supplied by the sample provider and were not determined by assay-based typing. The repertoires were released in a freely available public database meant as a resource for research on the immune response to SARS-CoV-2. Deeply sampled blood TCRbeta repertoires from subjects exposed to, actively infected with, or recovered from COVID-19 were included in the dataset. Study-wide findings and limitations: The amount of clinical and demographic metadata varied by source and participant and was provided uncurated.

TCRbeta CDR3 regions were amplified from genomic DNA by means of the immunoSEQ Assay, a bias-controlled multiplex PCR. In the paper's pipeline: The number of nucleated cells in each sample was estimated by amplification of reference gene primers within the assay. To quantify the absolute abundance of each unique TCRbeta CDR3 rearrangement, sequence reads were collapsed and filtered. For each sample, productive Simpson clonality was calculated as the square root of Simpson's diversity index across productive rearrangements. TCRdb re-hosts the immuneACCESS table, in-frame sequences only. Its copies lack some clones; in the studies checked, an unresolved V gene accounts for under half of them, and the cause for the rest is not known. V, J and clone size are taken as reported in that table, and D and trimming were inferred from the DNA itself. Present in this sample are about 300,000 clones, 87% of which were seen just once. The ten largest clones add up to less than 1.6% of the sample.

As encoded in the germline V gene, CDR1 is MGHRA while CDR2 is YSYEKL. V loses 4 bases, J loses 0 bases, and the germline ends lie 13 bases apart. From the cysteine through the phenylalanine, the CDR3 covers 15 amino acids. The only DNA kept is the CDR3, 45 bases in frame from the first base. The chain is assembled from TRBV4-1 and TRBJ2-7; the D gene identity is not certain. The TCR was taken from a woman aged 40 to 50 who had recovered from COVID-19. The sequenced sample was peripheral blood. The sequence in DNA is TGCGCCAGCAGCCTTGCCTTCTCCAGCTCCTACGAGCAGTACTTC. Its coded protein is CASSLAFSSSYEQYF.